The clone carrying this T cell receptor beta chain was detected many times. From germline, CDR1 is SGHVS and CDR2 FQNEAQ. V was pared by 2 bases and J by 2 bases, with 9 bases between. The length of the CDR3 is 14 residues. This specimen belongs to a study of Graves' ophthalmopathy and Graves' hyperthyroidism. The sequenced template was RNA, covering the TCR beta CDR3 region. In the first round, RT-PCR was carried out with HTBI primers, and a multiplex PCR formed the second round. A single record per CDR3 protein comes from TCRdb applying MiXCR to the multiplex PCR reads. The table shows hundreds of thousands of distinct CDR3 sequences, with 45% occurring only once.

The sequence came from an adult man with Graves' ophthalmopathy. The chain combines TRBV7-8 with TRBJ1-2; D may be TRBD1 (5 bases). The sample consisted of peripheral blood. CDR3 in amino acids: CASSLSRDNYGYTF. CDR3 nucleotide sequence: TGTGCCAGCAGCTTAAGCAGGGACAACTATGGCTACACCTTC.